This is a list of T cell receptor beta chains from one sample in a study of blood T cell repertoires in COVID-19. Here immunoSEQ multiplex PCR was the method, and the copy in TCRdb shows in-frame clones only, minus some. This sample carries about 440,000 clones, roughly 87% of them seen once, and the ten largest clones take more than 0.55%. The sequencing input was PBMCs or T cells enriched from blood (not recorded which). These receptor sequences come from a man between 18 and 35 years old who had recovered from COVID-19. CDR3s include the opening cysteine and the closing phenylalanine or tryptophan. Each record gives: V gene, clone size, D gene, J gene, CDR3 protein, CDR3 DNA. A D gene is named only where the DNA matches it firmly. A row's size may be missing; if present it is once, few, many or a size class.

V gene: TRBV12-5
clone size: NA
D gene: TRBD1
J gene: TRBJ1-1
CDR3 protein: CASGPLGQGNPEAFF
CDR3 DNA: TGTGCTAGTGGACCCCTGGGACAGGGAAACCCTGAAGCTTTCTTT

V gene: TRBV12-5
clone size: NA
D gene: NA
J gene: TRBJ1-1
CDR3 protein: CASGSPEAFF
CDR3 DNA: TGTGCTAGTGGTTCCCCAGAAGCTTTCTTT

V gene: TRBV28
clone size: NA
D gene: NA
J gene: TRBJ1-3
CDR3 protein: CASSFPQASSGNTIYF
CDR3 DNA: TGTGCCAGCAGCTTCCCCCAGGCGAGCTCTGGAAACACCATATATTTT

V gene: TRBV4-1
clone size: NA
D gene: TRBD1
J gene: TRBJ1-6
CDR3 protein: CASSQAQGNFSPLHF
CDR3 DNA: TGCGCCAGCAGCCAAGCACAGGGGAATTTTTCACCCCTCCACTTT

V gene: TRBV4-2
clone size: NA
D gene: TRBD2
J gene: TRBJ2-1
CDR3 protein: CASSLKPGLAVNNEQFF
CDR3 DNA: TGTGCCAGCAGCCTAAAACCGGGACTAGCGGTGAACAATGAGCAGTTCTTC

V gene: TRBV7-9
clone size: NA
D gene: TRBD1
J gene: TRBJ2-1
CDR3 protein: CASSLRIAGQELFNNEQFF
CDR3 DNA: TGTGCCAGCAGCTTAAGGATTGCCGGACAGGAGTTGTTTAACAATGAGCAGTTCTTC

V gene: TRBV3-1/TRBV3-2
clone size: NA
D gene: TRBD1
J gene: TRBJ2-7
CDR3 protein: CASSLGQGKYEQYF
CDR3 DNA: TGTGCCAGCAGCCTAGGACAGGGGAAGTACGAGCAGTACTTC

V gene: TRBV4-2
clone size: NA
D gene: TRBD1
J gene: TRBJ2-1
CDR3 protein: CASSQQTGTGFMPFF
CDR3 DNA: TGTGCCAGCAGCCAACAAACTGGGACAGGCTTTATGCCGTTCTTC

V gene: TRBV11-3
clone size: NA
D gene: NA
J gene: TRBJ2-7
CDR3 protein: CASSQDRRGTEQYF
CDR3 DNA: TGTGCCAGCAGCCAAGACCGACGGGGTACCGAGCAGTACTTC

V gene: TRBV9
clone size: once
D gene: TRBD1
J gene: TRBJ2-1
CDR3 protein: CASSVDRPRDEQFF
CDR3 DNA: TGTGCCAGCAGCGTGGACAGGCCTAGGGATGAGCAGTTCTTC

V gene: TRBV28
clone size: NA
D gene: TRBD1
J gene: TRBJ1-5
CDR3 protein: CASSFEYYRGKQPQHF
CDR3 DNA: TGTGCCAGCAGTTTCGAGTACTACAGGGGCAAACAGCCCCAGCATTTT

V gene: TRBV6-4
clone size: NA
D gene: NA
J gene: TRBJ1-4
CDR3 protein: CASRRDSLVGEKLFF
CDR3 DNA: TGTGCCAGCAGGAGGGACTCCTTAGTAGGGGAAAAACTGTTTTTT

V gene: TRBV12-3/TRBV12-4
clone size: NA
D gene: NA
J gene: TRBJ2-6
CDR3 protein: CASRSAGANVLTF
CDR3 DNA: TGTGCCAGCAGGAGTGCTGGGGCCAACGTCCTGACTTTC

V gene: TRBV5-8
clone size: NA
D gene: NA
J gene: TRBJ2-5
CDR3 protein: CASSSGLTRTQYF
CDR3 DNA: TGTGCCAGCAGCTCGGGTCTGACCAGGACCCAGTACTTC

V gene: TRBV5-5
clone size: NA
D gene: NA
J gene: TRBJ1-2
CDR3 protein: CASSPQGYGYTF
CDR3 DNA: TGTGCCAGCAGCCCCCAGGGCTATGGCTACACCTTC

V gene: TRBV5-4
clone size: once
D gene: TRBD1
J gene: TRBJ1-1
CDR3 protein: CASSSTGTGNTEAFF
CDR3 DNA: TGTGCCAGCAGCTCTACAGGGACAGGTAACACTGAAGCTTTCTTT

V gene: TRBV11-2
clone size: NA
D gene: NA
J gene: TRBJ1-4
CDR3 protein: CASSFGQQGPTNEKLFF
CDR3 DNA: TGTGCCAGCAGCTTCGGCCAACAGGGCCCAACTAATGAAAAACTGTTTTTT

V gene: TRBV12-5
clone size: NA
D gene: TRBD1
J gene: TRBJ1-6
CDR3 protein: CASGYKLKASGQINSPLHF
CDR3 DNA: TGTGCTAGTGGTTACAAACTAAAGGCATCGGGACAGATTAATTCACCCCTCCACTTT

V gene: TRBV6-2/TRBV6-3
clone size: NA
D gene: NA
J gene: TRBJ1-2
CDR3 protein: CASSYADSRYDYTF
CDR3 DNA: TGTGCCAGCAGTTACGCAGACAGCCGGTATGACTACACCTTC

V gene: TRBV18
clone size: NA
D gene: NA
J gene: TRBJ1-4
CDR3 protein: CATSLEQTNEKLFF
CDR3 DNA: TGTGCCACCTCCCTGGAGCAAACTAATGAAAAACTGTTTTTT

V gene: TRBV5-1
clone size: NA
D gene: NA
J gene: TRBJ2-5
CDR3 protein: CASSLTSGYQETQYF
CDR3 DNA: TGCGCCAGCAGCTTAACCTCGGGGTACCAAGAGACCCAGTACTTC

V gene: TRBV18
clone size: NA
D gene: TRBD2
J gene: TRBJ2-1
CDR3 protein: CASSPGLAGNNEQFF
CDR3 DNA: TGTGCCAGCTCACCAGGACTAGCGGGAAACAATGAGCAGTTCTTC

V gene: TRBV13
clone size: NA
D gene: TRBD2
J gene: TRBJ2-7
CDR3 protein: CASSRSGLAVGAGHRYEQYF
CDR3 DNA: TGTGCCAGCAGCCGATCCGGCCTAGCGGTGGGAGCGGGTCACAGATACGAGCAGTACTTC

V gene: TRBV2
clone size: once
D gene: NA
J gene: TRBJ1-5
CDR3 protein: CASSGGTSGGNQPQHF
CDR3 DNA: TGTGCCAGCAGTGGGGGGACATCCGGAGGCAATCAGCCCCAGCATTTT

V gene: TRBV6-5
clone size: NA
D gene: NA
J gene: TRBJ1-5
CDR3 protein: CASRSNSNQPQHF
CDR3 DNA: TGTGCCAGCCGGAGCAATAGCAATCAGCCCCAGCATTTT

V gene: TRBV15
clone size: NA
D gene: NA
J gene: TRBJ2-7
CDR3 protein: CATSRYGETYEQYF
CDR3 DNA: TGTGCCACCAGCAGATACGGTGAAACCTACGAGCAGTACTTC

V gene: TRBV5-4
clone size: NA
D gene: NA
J gene: TRBJ1-3
CDR3 protein: CASSLGTSGSGNTIYF
CDR3 DNA: TGTGCCAGCAGCTTAGGGACATCGGGCTCTGGAAACACCATATATTTT

V gene: TRBV6-5
clone size: NA
D gene: NA
J gene: TRBJ1-5
CDR3 protein: CASSPTGKYQPQHF
CDR3 DNA: TGTGCCAGCAGTCCAACCGGGAAGTATCAGCCCCAGCATTTT

V gene: TRBV3-1/TRBV3-2
clone size: NA
D gene: TRBD1
J gene: TRBJ1-6
CDR3 protein: CASSHRRQGNSPLHF
CDR3 DNA: TGTGCCAGCAGCCACCGCCGACAGGGTAATTCACCCCTCCACTTT

V gene: TRBV12-3/TRBV12-4
clone size: NA
D gene: NA
J gene: TRBJ1-2
CDR3 protein: CASSSEGNGYTF
CDR3 DNA: TGTGCCAGCAGTTCGGAGGGAAATGGCTACACCTTC

V gene: TRBV7-2
clone size: NA
D gene: NA
J gene: TRBJ1-3
CDR3 protein: CASSFSRREISGNTIYF
CDR3 DNA: TGTGCCAGCAGCTTTTCGCGGAGGGAAATCTCTGGAAACACCATATATTTT

V gene: TRBV5-6
clone size: NA
D gene: TRBD1
J gene: TRBJ2-7
CDR3 protein: CASSLAGTGTYEQYF
CDR3 DNA: TGTGCCAGCAGCTTGGCCGGGACAGGAACCTACGAGCAGTACTTC

V gene: TRBV12-5
clone size: NA
D gene: TRBD2
J gene: TRBJ2-1
CDR3 protein: CASGLGAGGQHNEQFF
CDR3 DNA: TGTGCTAGTGGTTTGGGAGCGGGGGGGCAACACAATGAGCAGTTCTTC

V gene: TRBV5-6
clone size: NA
D gene: TRBD2
J gene: TRBJ2-3
CDR3 protein: CASSFGSGRTDTQYF
CDR3 DNA: TGTGCCAGCAGCTTCGGTAGCGGGAGGACAGATACGCAGTATTTT

V gene: TRBV3-1/TRBV3-2
clone size: NA
D gene: NA
J gene: TRBJ1-6
CDR3 protein: CASSQSDHKPLHF
CDR3 DNA: TGTGCCAGCAGCCAATCCGATCACAAACCCCTCCACTTT

V gene: TRBV5-1
clone size: NA
D gene: NA
J gene: TRBJ1-1
CDR3 protein: CASSLSGGGVPEAFF
CDR3 DNA: TGCGCCAGCAGCTTGAGTGGGGGAGGGGTCCCTGAAGCTTTCTTT

V gene: TRBV18
clone size: NA
D gene: NA
J gene: TRBJ2-7
CDR3 protein: CASSQGEGEYEQYF
CDR3 DNA: TGTGCCAGCTCACAGGGGGAGGGCGAGTACGAGCAGTACTTC

V gene: TRBV5-1
clone size: NA
D gene: NA
J gene: TRBJ2-7
CDR3 protein: CASSRTGQTYEQYF
CDR3 DNA: TGCGCCAGCAGCCGGACCGGACAGACCTACGAGCAGTACTTC

V gene: TRBV6-1
clone size: NA
D gene: NA
J gene: TRBJ1-5
CDR3 protein: CASSEFPIGNQPQHF
CDR3 DNA: TGTGCCAGCAGTGAATTCCCGATAGGCAATCAGCCCCAGCATTTT

V gene: TRBV4-1
clone size: NA
D gene: TRBD1
J gene: TRBJ2-3
CDR3 protein: CASSQGARAGTDTQYF
CDR3 DNA: TGCGCCAGCAGTCAGGGGGCGCGGGCTGGCACAGATACGCAGTATTTT

V gene: TRBV18
clone size: NA
D gene: TRBD1
J gene: TRBJ1-1
CDR3 protein: CASSPTPYRGQNTEAFF
CDR3 DNA: TGTGCCAGCTCACCCACACCCTACAGGGGCCAGAACACTGAAGCTTTCTTT

V gene: TRBV29-1
clone size: NA
D gene: TRBD1
J gene: TRBJ1-1
CDR3 protein: CSARTGGGSKNTEAFF
CDR3 DNA: TGCAGCGCTCGGACAGGGGGTGGATCCAAGAACACTGAAGCTTTCTTT

V gene: TRBV9
clone size: NA
D gene: TRBD1
J gene: TRBJ1-6
CDR3 protein: CASSPQGESNSPLHF
CDR3 DNA: TGTGCCAGCAGCCCTCAGGGGGAGAGTAATTCACCCCTCCACTTT

V gene: TRBV4-1
clone size: NA
D gene: TRBD2
J gene: TRBJ2-1
CDR3 protein: CASSQDTSGSRNEQFF
CDR3 DNA: TGCGCCAGCAGCCAAGACACTAGCGGGAGTAGAAATGAGCAGTTCTTC

V gene: TRBV7-9
clone size: once
D gene: TRBD1
J gene: TRBJ1-1
CDR3 protein: CASSDRVGTEAFF
CDR3 DNA: TGTGCCAGCAGCGACAGGGTCGGGACTGAAGCTTTCTTT

V gene: TRBV9
clone size: NA
D gene: NA
J gene: TRBJ1-3
CDR3 protein: CASSLSRGSGNTIYF
CDR3 DNA: TGTGCCAGCAGCCTTTCCAGGGGCTCTGGAAACACCATATATTTT

V gene: TRBV18
clone size: NA
D gene: NA
J gene: TRBJ1-1
CDR3 protein: CASSPPMGSQTEAFF
CDR3 DNA: TGTGCCAGCTCACCCCCTATGGGGAGCCAGACTGAAGCTTTCTTT

V gene: TRBV2
clone size: NA
D gene: NA
J gene: TRBJ1-4
CDR3 protein: CASSRGKEKLFF
CDR3 DNA: TGTGCCAGCAGTCGGGGAAAGGAAAAACTGTTTTTT